The rows below give T cell receptor beta chains drawn from one sample of a study of shared clonotypes between healthy human individuals. The repertoire was sequenced with immunoSEQ multiplex PCR; TCRdb's copy has only in-frame clones and lacks some. The table lists some 2,000,000 clones, about 95% of them singletons, with roughly 1.1% in the top ten. The sequenced material came from naive CD8+ T cells sorted from blood. The receptors stem from a man aged 18 to 29 in good health. The CDR3 runs from the conserved cysteine through the conserved F or W. The order of the fields is clone size, CDR3 length, J gene, D gene, V gene, CDR3 DNA, CDR3 protein. D genes are given only for firm matches. Size tells how often a clone was seen (once, few, many) or the class of an expanded clone, and some rows leave it out.

clone size: -; CDR3 length: 13; J gene: TRBJ2-5; D gene: -; V gene: TRBV7-9; CDR3 DNA: TGTGCCAGCAGTCCCCGCGGTTCAGAGACCCAGTACTTC; CDR3 protein: CASSPRGSETQYF
clone size: -; CDR3 length: 14; J gene: TRBJ2-3; D gene: -; V gene: TRBV27; CDR3 DNA: TGTGCCAGCACCGACACCCTGGCGACAGATACGCAGTATTTT; CDR3 protein: CASTDTLATDTQYF
clone size: -; CDR3 length: 13; J gene: TRBJ2-2; D gene: -; V gene: TRBV13; CDR3 DNA: TGTGCCAGCAGGTTGGGAATAGGCGGGGAGCTGTTTTTT; CDR3 protein: CASRLGIGGELFF
clone size: -; CDR3 length: 15; J gene: TRBJ1-2; D gene: -; V gene: TRBV6-1; CDR3 DNA: TGTGCCAGCAGTGAAGCGCTTGGGACCTCCTATGGCTACACCTTC; CDR3 protein: CASSEALGTSYGYTF
clone size: -; CDR3 length: 14; J gene: TRBJ1-6; D gene: -; V gene: TRBV7-8; CDR3 DNA: TGTGCCAGCAGCTTAGAGTCCTATAATTCACCCCTCCACTTT; CDR3 protein: CASSLESYNSPLHF
clone size: -; CDR3 length: 15; J gene: TRBJ2-7; D gene: -; V gene: TRBV11-2; CDR3 DNA: TGTGCCAGCAGCCCAGCCGGTGGTGGATACTACGAGCAGTACTTC; CDR3 protein: CASSPAGGGYYEQYF
clone size: -; CDR3 length: 15; J gene: TRBJ1-2; D gene: TRBD1; V gene: TRBV28; CDR3 DNA: TGTGCCAGCAGCCAAGGGACAGTTATTAATGATGGCTACACCTTC; CDR3 protein: CASSQGTVINDGYTF
clone size: -; CDR3 length: 13; J gene: TRBJ2-7; D gene: -; V gene: TRBV5-1; CDR3 DNA: TGCGCCAGCAGTCTAGTGCCTTCCTACGAGCAGTACTTC; CDR3 protein: CASSLVPSYEQYF
clone size: -; CDR3 length: 14; J gene: TRBJ2-7; D gene: TRBD2; V gene: TRBV30; CDR3 DNA: TGTGCCTGGAGTACTAGCGGGAGGACCTACGAGCAGTACTTC; CDR3 protein: CAWSTSGRTYEQYF
clone size: -; CDR3 length: 13; J gene: TRBJ1-1; D gene: -; V gene: TRBV19; CDR3 DNA: TGTGCCAGTAGTATAGTTTGGGAAACTGAAGCTTTCTTT; CDR3 protein: CASSIVWETEAFF
clone size: -; CDR3 length: 12; J gene: TRBJ2-1; D gene: -; V gene: TRBV2; CDR3 DNA: TGTGCCAGCAAATCAGGGGACAAAGAGCAGTTCTTC; CDR3 protein: CASKSGDKEQFF
clone size: -; CDR3 length: 13; J gene: TRBJ1-1; D gene: -; V gene: TRBV9; CDR3 DNA: TGTGCCAGCAGCACCGGAGGGGGAACCGAAGCTTTCTTT; CDR3 protein: CASSTGGGTEAFF
clone size: -; CDR3 length: 15; J gene: TRBJ2-5; D gene: -; V gene: TRBV11-2; CDR3 DNA: TGTGCCAGCAGCCCTCCCCTGCGGGGCCAAGAGACCCAGTACTTC; CDR3 protein: CASSPPLRGQETQYF
clone size: once; CDR3 length: 16; J gene: TRBJ1-1; D gene: TRBD1; V gene: TRBV9; CDR3 DNA: TGTGCCAGCAGCCCCCCGCAGGGGGGGGCACGAACTGAAGCTTTCTTT; CDR3 protein: CASSPPQGGARTEAFF
clone size: -; CDR3 length: 13; J gene: TRBJ2-5; D gene: -; V gene: TRBV30; CDR3 DNA: TGTGCCTGGAGGGTGGGGGGTTCGGAGACCCAGTACTTC; CDR3 protein: CAWRVGGSETQYF
clone size: -; CDR3 length: 13; J gene: TRBJ2-7; D gene: -; V gene: TRBV7-2; CDR3 DNA: TGTGCCAGCAGCTGGACACAGGGTGGGGAGCAGTACTTC; CDR3 protein: CASSWTQGGEQYF